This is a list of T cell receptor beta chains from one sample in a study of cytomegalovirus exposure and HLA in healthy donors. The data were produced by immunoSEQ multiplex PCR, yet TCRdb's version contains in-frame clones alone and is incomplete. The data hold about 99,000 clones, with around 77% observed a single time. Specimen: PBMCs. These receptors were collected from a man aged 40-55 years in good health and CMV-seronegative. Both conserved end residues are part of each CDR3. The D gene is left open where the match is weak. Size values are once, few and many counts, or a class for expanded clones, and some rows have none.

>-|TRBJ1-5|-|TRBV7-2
CASSSSINQPQHF
TGTGCCAGCAGCTCCAGTATCAATCAGCCCCAGCATTTT
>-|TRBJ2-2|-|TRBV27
CASSLSSRAGELFF
TGTGCCAGCAGTTTATCGTCGCGGGCCGGGGAGCTGTTTTTT
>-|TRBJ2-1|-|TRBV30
CAWSVSPRENEQFF
TGTGCCTGGAGTGTAAGTCCCCGGGAGAATGAGCAGTTCTTC
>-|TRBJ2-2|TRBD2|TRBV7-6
CASSLGLRGGLAGELFF
TGTGCCAGCAGCTTAGGTCTTCGGGGGGGCCTCGCCGGGGAGCTGTTTTTT
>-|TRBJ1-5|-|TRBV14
CASSPEGYGQPQHF
TGTGCCAGCAGCCCCGAGGGTTACGGTCAGCCCCAGCATTTT
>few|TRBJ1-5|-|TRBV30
CAWSVDSNSNQPQHF
TGTGCCTGGAGTGTAGACAGTAATAGCAATCAGCCCCAGCATTTT
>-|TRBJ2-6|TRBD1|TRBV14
CASPTPGGSISGANVLTF
TGTGCCAGTCCGACCCCAGGGGGCTCTATTTCTGGGGCCAACGTCCTGACTTTC
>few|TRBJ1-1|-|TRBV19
CASSMSGNTEAFF
TGTGCCAGTAGTATGTCCGGGAACACTGAAGCTTTCTTT
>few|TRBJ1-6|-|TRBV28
CASSFLQGSSYNSPLHF
TGTGCCAGCAGTTTTCTGCAGGGGAGCTCCTATAATTCACCCCTCCACTTT
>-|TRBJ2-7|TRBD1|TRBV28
CASSFGDRAYEQYF
TGTGCCAGCAGTTTCGGGGACAGGGCCTACGAGCAGTACTTC
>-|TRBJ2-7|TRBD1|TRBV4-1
CASSQGDRGREQYF
TGCGCCAGCAGCCAAGGGGACAGGGGGCGCGAGCAGTACTTC
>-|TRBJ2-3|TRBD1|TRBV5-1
CASSSRQGGTDTQYF
TGCGCCAGCAGCTCCAGACAGGGGGGCACAGATACGCAGTATTTT
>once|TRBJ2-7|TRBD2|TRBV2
CASSSSGRALKEQYF
TGTGCCAGCAGCTCTAGCGGGAGGGCCCTTAAGGAGCAGTACTTC
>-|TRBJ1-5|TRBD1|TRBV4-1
CASSQDRASGPQHF
TGCGCCAGCAGCCAGGACAGGGCCTCGGGGCCCCAGCATTTT
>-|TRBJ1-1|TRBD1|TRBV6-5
CASRARQTGDTEAFF
TGTGCCAGCAGAGCACGCCAAACAGGGGACACTGAAGCTTTCTTT
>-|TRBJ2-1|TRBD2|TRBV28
CASSSLAGSSYNEQFF
TGTGCCAGCAGTTCCTTAGCGGGGAGCTCCTACAATGAGCAGTTCTTC
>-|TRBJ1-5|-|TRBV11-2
CASSSSGKPQHF
TGTGCCAGCAGCTCGTCCGGTAAGCCCCAGCATTTT
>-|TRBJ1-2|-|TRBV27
CASSLSRKYGYTF
TGTGCCAGCAGTTTATCGAGAAAATATGGCTACACCTTC
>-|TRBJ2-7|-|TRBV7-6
CASSPLGGEQYF
TGTGCCAGCAGCCCTCTGGGGGGCGAGCAGTACTTC
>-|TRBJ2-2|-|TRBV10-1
CASLDTNTGELFF
TGCGCCAGCTTGGACACGAACACCGGGGAGCTGTTTTTT
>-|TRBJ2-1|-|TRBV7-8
CASSPVAPYNEQFF
TGTGCCAGCAGCCCCGTAGCGCCCTACAATGAGCAGTTCTTC
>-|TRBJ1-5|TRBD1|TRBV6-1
CASSEGTGILPQHF
TGTGCCAGCAGTGAGGGGACAGGGATCTTGCCCCAGCATTTT
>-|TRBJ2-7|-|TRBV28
CASTLPTGSPEQYF
TGTGCCAGCACCCTTCCTACGGGATCCCCCGAGCAGTACTTC
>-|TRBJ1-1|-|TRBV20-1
CSARAQLEAFF
TGCAGTGCTAGAGCACAGCTCGAAGCTTTCTTT
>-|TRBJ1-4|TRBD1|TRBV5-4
CASSLAGGGEKLFF
TGTGCCAGCAGCTTGGCAGGGGGCGGTGAAAAACTGTTTTTT
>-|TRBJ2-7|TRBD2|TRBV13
CASSSRTSGRSYEQYF
TGTGCCAGCAGCTCCCGGACTAGCGGGAGGTCCTACGAGCAGTACTTC
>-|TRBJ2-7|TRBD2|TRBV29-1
CSVVTGTSSEQYF
TGCAGCGTTGTTACCGGGACTAGCAGCGAGCAGTACTTC
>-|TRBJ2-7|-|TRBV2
CASRGDRRNDEQYF
TGTGCCAGCAGGGGCGACAGGAGAAATGACGAGCAGTACTTC
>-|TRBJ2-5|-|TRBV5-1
CASSLVGETQYF
TGCGCCAGCAGCTTGGTCGGGGAGACCCAGTACTTC
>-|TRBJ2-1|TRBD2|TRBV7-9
CASSRSSGGYNEQFF
TGTGCCAGCAGCCGAAGTAGCGGGGGGTACAATGAGCAGTTCTTC
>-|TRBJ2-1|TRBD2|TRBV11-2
CASRPTSAWSYNEQFF
TGTGCCAGCAGACCGACTAGCGCATGGTCCTACAATGAGCAGTTCTTC
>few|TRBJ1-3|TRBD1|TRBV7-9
CASSQQGDSGNTIYF
TGTGCCAGCAGCCAACAGGGGGACTCTGGAAACACCATATATTTT
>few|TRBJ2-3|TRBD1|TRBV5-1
CASSLDPGGAGTDTQYF
TGCGCCAGCAGCTTGGACCCAGGGGGCGCGGGTACAGATACGCAGTATTTT
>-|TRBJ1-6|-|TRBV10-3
CAISAGRENSPLHF
TGTGCCATCAGTGCGGGACGGGAGAATTCACCCCTCCACTTT
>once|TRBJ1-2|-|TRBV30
CAWTAIYGYTF
TGTGCCTGGACCGCGATATATGGCTACACCTTC
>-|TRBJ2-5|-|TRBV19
CASSIGYRARETQYF
TGTGCCAGTAGTATCGGGTACAGGGCGCGAGAGACCCAGTACTTC
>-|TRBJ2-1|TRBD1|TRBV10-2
CASSADWTGSLNEQFF
TGCGCCAGCAGTGCCGATTGGACAGGGTCTCTCAATGAGCAGTTCTTC
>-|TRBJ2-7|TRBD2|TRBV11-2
CASSKPTGGLYEQYF
TGTGCCAGCAGCAAGCCTACGGGAGGGCTGTACGAGCAGTACTTC